This T cell receptor (beta chain) was observed in a study of T cells after posttransplantation cyclophosphamide. Data came from immunoSEQ multiplex PCR; TCRdb stores just in-frame clones and leaves some out. The data show just over 15,000 clones, approximately 84% seen once. The CDR3 sequence is 14 residues long. J lost 4 bases, V lost 3 bases, and 5 bases had no gene match. Germline loops: CDR1 SEHNR, CDR2 FQNEAQ (reference sequence). Methotrexate plus calcineurin inhibitor accompanied controls' myeloablative marrow transplants; sampling was 1 year later. V gene TRBV7-9 combines with J gene TRBJ2-7; 8 nucleotides align to TRBD1. The sequences come from PBMCs, collected 350 to 400 days after allogeneic stem cell transplant with calcineurin inhibitor and methotrexate. This TCR was sampled from a young adult male patient who received an allogeneic stem cell transplant from a related donor, was CMV-positive, and had no GVHD. Some T cells could come from the graft donor. CDR3 nucleotides: TGTGCCAGCAGCTTGGGGACAGGACGATACGAGCAGTACTTC. This gives the protein CASSLGTGRYEQYF. Full variable domain (outside the CDR3, taken from reference TRBV7-9 and TRBJ2-7): DTGVSQNPRHKITKRGQNVTFRCDPISEHNRLYWYRQTLGQGPEFLTYFQNEAQLEKSRLLSDRFSAERPKGSFSTLEIQRTEQGDSAMYLCASSLGTGRYEQYFGPGTRLTVT.